This is a list of T cell receptor beta chains from one sample in a study of read filtering for tumor transcriptome and immune sequencing. TCRdb re-derived calls from the reads in MiXCR, one entry per CDR3 protein. Altogether 40,000 to 50,000 distinct CDR3 sequences are present, around 15% being singletons, with the ten largest covering roughly 31%. The sequencing sample was made of a population of CD138-negative cells sorted from bone marrow. The source is a donor at least 40 years old with multiple myeloma. CDR3s include the opening cysteine and the closing phenylalanine or tryptophan. The D gene is left open where the match is weak. Rows may omit the clone size; those that give it use once, few, many or a size class.

size: many
D: .
V: TRBV20-1
J: TRBJ2-7
DNA: TGCAGTGCTAGAAAGAGGAGCTCCTACGAGCAGTACTTC
CDR3: CSARKRSSYEQYF

size: many
D: TRBD2
V: TRBV20-1
J: TRBJ2-1
DNA: TGCAGTGCTAGAGGTCTAGCGGGAGACAATGAGCAGTTCTTC
CDR3: CSARGLAGDNEQFF

size: .
D: TRBD1
V: TRBV7-9
J: TRBJ2-7
DNA: TGTGCCAGCAGCCGCAGGACAGGGATCGAGCAGTACTTC
CDR3: CASSRRTGIEQYF

size: many
D: TRBD1
V: TRBV19
J: TRBJ2-5
DNA: TGTGCCAGTAGTGGGACAGGGTATGTGGAGACCCAGTACTTC
CDR3: CASSGTGYVETQYF

size: many
D: TRBD2
V: TRBV29-1
J: TRBJ2-5
DNA: TGCAGCGTTGAACGTAGCGGGAGTGGTGAGACCCAGTACTTC
CDR3: CSVERSGSGETQYF

size: many
D: TRBD2
V: TRBV6-2/TRBV6-3
J: TRBJ2-1
DNA: TGTGCCAGCAGTGATACTAGCGGGAGGCACAATGAGCAGTTCTTC
CDR3: CASSDTSGRHNEQFF

size: many
D: TRBD2
V: TRBV11-3
J: TRBJ2-3
DNA: TGTGCCAGCGGGGGCCCTAGCGGGAATACAGATACGCAGTATTTT
CDR3: CASGGPSGNTDTQYF

size: .
D: .
V: TRBV6-2/TRBV6-3
J: TRBJ2-7
DNA: TGTGCCAGCAGTCGTAACGGGAACTCCTACGAGCAGCACTTC
CDR3: CASSRNGNSYEQHF

size: many
D: .
V: TRBV6-2/TRBV6-3
J: TRBJ2-3
DNA: TGTGCCAGCAGTTCAGGGGTAGATACGCAGTATTTT
CDR3: CASSSGVDTQYF

size: many
D: TRBD2
V: TRBV29-1
J: TRBJ2-1
DNA: TGCAGCGTTGATCAAATGCGAGCGGGAGGAGGTAATGGGCAGTTCTTC
CDR3: CSVDQMRAGGGNGQFF

size: .
D: TRBD1
V: TRBV7-2
J: TRBJ2-1
DNA: TGTGCCAGCAGCTCTCTAGACAGGGGACTCCCCAATGAGCAGTTTTTC
CDR3: CASSSLDRGLPNEQFF

size: many
D: TRBD1
V: TRBV7-9
J: TRBJ2-7
DNA: TGTGCCAGCAGCTCGGACAGGGGGCTAAGCGAGCAGTACTTC
CDR3: CASSSDRGLSEQYF

size: many
D: .
V: TRBV7-9
J: TRBJ1-2
DNA: TGTGCCAGCAGCTTACAATCCCGGGGCTCCTATGGCTACACCTTC
CDR3: CASSLQSRGSYGYTF

size: .
D: .
V: TRBV2
J: TRBJ2-7
DNA: TGTGCCAGTAGCGCCCTGGGCGCGAGTTCGTACGAGCAGTACTTC
CDR3: CASSALGASSYEQYF

size: medium-sized
D: .
V: TRBV11-2
J: TRBJ2-1
DNA: TGTGCCAGCAGCATCGACTACAATGAGCAGTTCTTC
CDR3: CASSIDYNEQFF

size: many
D: TRBD1
V: TRBV6-1
J: TRBJ1-1
DNA: TGTGCCAGCATTAGGGGGACAGGGACGAATTTTGGCACTGAAGCTTTCTTT
CDR3: CASIRGTGTNFGTEAFF

size: many
D: .
V: TRBV5-1
J: TRBJ2-1
DNA: TGCGCCAGCAGCTCCCATACAGGGCCAGAGCAGTTCTTC
CDR3: CASSSHTGPEQFF

size: many
D: TRBD1
V: TRBV10-3
J: TRBJ1-5
DNA: TGTGCCATCAGTGACTTGACAGGGGCCAATCAGCCCCAGCATTTT
CDR3: CAISDLTGANQPQHF

size: many
D: .
V: TRBV5-5
J: TRBJ2-1
DNA: TGTGCCAGCAGAACCGCAGACAAGTACAATGAGCAGTTCTTC
CDR3: CASRTADKYNEQFF

size: many
D: TRBD2
V: TRBV6-6
J: TRBJ2-1
DNA: TGTGCCAGCAGCTCCGGGACTAGCGGGAGGGCCTACAATGAGCAGTTCTTC
CDR3: CASSSGTSGRAYNEQFF

size: .
D: TRBD2
V: TRBV20-1
J: TRBJ2-7
DNA: TGCAGTGCAAAAGGACTAGCGGGAGAAAGCGAGCAGTACTTC
CDR3: CSAKGLAGESEQYF

size: .
D: TRBD2
V: TRBV9
J: TRBJ2-5
DNA: TGTGCCAGCAGCCTCGGGACTAGCGGGATGGAGACCCAGTACTTC
CDR3: CASSLGTSGMETQYF